This T cell receptor (beta chain) was profiled in a study of early T cells in non-severe SARS-CoV-2 infection. Overall study: Chains stayed unpaired after sequencing of bulk RNA from unsorted whole blood. The study, taken as a whole, reports: Lookups in VDJdb leaned toward anti-spike CD8 responses and missed private and CD4 specificities.

V lost 1 base and J 0 bases, leaving 10 bases between the germline ends. Germline V lookup: CDR1 LGHDT, CDR2 YNNKEL (reference sequence). The CDR3 length is 16 residues. Comments on this clonotype: Its antigen is unknown.

The TCR library protocol was used to attach unique molecular identifiers. These identifiers were attached to individual cDNA molecules. TCRdb analysed the 5' RACE reads with MiXCR anew, one entry per CDR3 protein. The top ten clones hold 4.5% of a sample with around 70,000 distinct CDR3 sequences, more than 10% of them seen once. The receptor was isolated from an adult who was a healthcare worker with PCR-confirmed SARS-CoV-2 infection or an uninfected control (not recorded which). Sequenced input: whole blood. This rearrangement joins TRBV3-1 to TRBJ1-3; unclear D gene. This CDR3 reads CASSQGNGHSGNTIYF. CDR3 sequence (DNA): TGTGCCAGCAGCCAAGGTAACGGGCACTCTGGAAACACCATATATTTT.